This TCR beta chain was found in a study of blood T cell repertoires in COVID-19. The authors' processing: The authors estimated nucleated cell counts from reference gene primer amplification. The method was immunoSEQ multiplex PCR; TCRdb's version includes in-frame clones alone and lacks a portion of them. The V and J calls and the clone size are those of that table, but D and trimming were determined from the DNA. This table holds 180,000 or so clones, 84% found once. Participant ages covered about 18 to 89 years across about two dozen US areas. Assignment of participants to cohorts was predicated upon participant-reported clinical history. In Cohort 3, a recovered donor had either two negative PCRs, clearance, or symptom resolution. CDR1 is MDHEN, CDR2 SYDVKM, per germline. V lost 5 bases and J lost 10; bases outside the gene matches: 15. The CDR3 contains 16 residues.

This receptor was identified in a man aged 50 or older who had recovered from COVID-19. The chain has TRBV28 and TRBJ2-1; 9 bases match TRBD1. The sequenced material came from PBMCs or T cells enriched from blood (not recorded which). The CDR3 region has the DNA TGTGCCAGCAGTCCCCTGAGGGGACAGGGTAGGGACGAGCAGTTCTTC. Amino acid sequence: CASSPLRGQGRDEQFF.